The sequence of this T cell receptor (beta chain) was determined in a study of T cells in Graves' hyperthyroidism and ophthalmopathy. Ten or more counts support this clonotype. TCR beta CDR3 regions were amplified from RNA. The HTBI set primed first-round TCR CDR3 RT-PCR. TCRdb re-derived calls from the multiplex PCR reads in MiXCR, one entry per CDR3 protein. The sample yields under 300,000 distinct CDR3 sequences, over 20% seen once. Sequences were obtained from blood. The origin of this receptor is a man younger than 40 with Graves' ophthalmopathy.

CDR3 sequence: CASSYTGGLGNEQFF. For the CDR3, the DNA is TGCGCCAGCAGCTATACAGGGGGTCTGGGCAATGAGCAGTTCTTC. The chain carries TRBV5-1 and TRBJ2-1; 8 bases map to TRBD1. This CDR3 contains 15 residues. Germline loops: CDR1 SGHRS, CDR2 YFSETQ. With 3 bases clipped from V and 6 bases from J, the junction kept 8 bases outside the gene matches.